The rows below give T cell receptor beta chains drawn from one sample of a study of regulatory T cells in long-lasting Graves disease. MiXCR was run by TCRdb on the multiplex PCR reads, yielding one entry per CDR3 protein. The sample holds more than 300,000 distinct CDR3 sequences, roughly a fifth seen once. The sample here was peripheral blood mononuclear cells (PBMCs), taken when the disease was refractory, from a patient treated with antithyroid drugs. The source is a female donor with Graves disease. Each CDR3 is given with its conserved first and last residue.

V: TRBV2
J: TRBJ1-4
length: 16
CDR3: CASSEGTRGLGEKLFF

V: TRBV28
J: TRBJ1-6
length: 18
CDR3: CASSFITGLSSYNSPLHF

V: TRBV7-9
J: TRBJ2-5
length: 15
CDR3: CASRQEGLAVETQYF

V: TRBV6-1
J: TRBJ1-5
length: 14
CDR3: CASSDQGWLQPQHF

V: TRBV6-1
J: TRBJ1-5
length: 13
CDR3: CASSRWGRQPQHF

V: TRBV29-1
J: TRBJ2-2
length: 13
CDR3: CSVGNRNTGELFF

V: TRBV3-1
J: TRBJ1-2
length: 16
CDR3: CASSQDRGDTPYGYTF

V: TRBV19
J: TRBJ2-2
length: 15
CDR3: CASSIGQYRTGELFF

V: TRBV11-2
J: TRBJ2-7
length: 14
CDR3: CASSPDRGRYEQYF

V: TRBV24-1
J: TRBJ2-1
length: 12
CDR3: CATSVSRNEQFF

V: TRBV5-1
J: TRBJ1-2
length: 16
CDR3: CASSLDYLVGYYGYTF

V: TRBV11-2
J: TRBJ2-1
length: 16
CDR3: CASSQMKGVTYNEQFF

V: TRBV30
J: TRBJ2-4
length: 15
CDR3: CAGAGQGASKNIQYF

V: TRBV2
J: TRBJ1-2
length: 13
CDR3: CASKGVQLYGYTF

V: TRBV28
J: TRBJ2-2
length: 15
CDR3: CASNRGQPGTGELFF

V: TRBV5-1
J: TRBJ2-7
length: 12
CDR3: CASSFSKGEQYF

V: TRBV6-1
J: TRBJ2-2
length: 16
CDR3: CASSGTSGRNTGELFF

V: TRBV10-3
J: TRBJ2-5
length: 12
CDR3: CAISTSGETQYF

V: TRBV6-1
J: TRBJ1-1
length: 14
CDR3: CASASPGRNTEAFF

V: TRBV11-2
J: TRBJ2-5
length: 18
CDR3: CASSPFRGGAPGGETQYF

V: TRBV5-1
J: TRBJ1-1
length: 14
CDR3: CASSLATSGTEAFF

V: TRBV7-3
J: TRBJ1-5
length: 16
CDR3: CASSSLNRDSNQPQHF

V: TRBV7-9
J: TRBJ1-2
length: 12
CDR3: CASRRDRGRYTF

V: TRBV12-3/TRBV12-4
J: TRBJ2-2
length: 16
CDR3: CASSLGRRAYTGELFF

V: TRBV12-3/TRBV12-4
J: TRBJ2-1
length: 12
CDR3: CASSRPGSEQFF

V: TRBV29-1
J: TRBJ1-2
length: 13
CDR3: CSATGRGNYGYTF

V: TRBV6-2/TRBV6-3
J: TRBJ2-7
length: 15
CDR3: CASSTGRDSPYEQYF

V: TRBV4-2
J: TRBJ2-5
length: 13
CDR3: CASSTTQQETQYF

V: TRBV7-2
J: TRBJ1-5
length: 15
CDR3: CASNLGTGRNQPQHF

V: TRBV5-6
J: TRBJ2-2
length: 15
CDR3: CASSLVGADTGELFF